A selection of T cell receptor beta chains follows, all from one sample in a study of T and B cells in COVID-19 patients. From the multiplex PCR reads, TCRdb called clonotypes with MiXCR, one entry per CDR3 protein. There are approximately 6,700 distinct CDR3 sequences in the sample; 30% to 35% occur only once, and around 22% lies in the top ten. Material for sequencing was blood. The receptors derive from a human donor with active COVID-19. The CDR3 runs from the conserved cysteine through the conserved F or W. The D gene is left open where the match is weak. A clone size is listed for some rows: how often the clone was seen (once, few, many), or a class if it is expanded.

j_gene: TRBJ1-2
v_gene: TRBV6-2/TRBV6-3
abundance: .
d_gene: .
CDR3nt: TGTGCCAGCAGTTACGGGGTCTTAGGCTACACCTTC
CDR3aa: CASSYGVLGYTF

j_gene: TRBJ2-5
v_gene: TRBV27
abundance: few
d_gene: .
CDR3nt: TGTGCCAGCAGCCGTAGGGGCAACCAAGAGACCCAGTACTTC
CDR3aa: CASSRRGNQETQYF

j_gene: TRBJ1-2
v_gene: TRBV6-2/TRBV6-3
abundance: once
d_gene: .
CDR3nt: TGTGCCAGCCAACGAGAGGGGGTCGTTCGTGGTGGCTACACCTTC
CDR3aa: CASQREGVVRGGYTF

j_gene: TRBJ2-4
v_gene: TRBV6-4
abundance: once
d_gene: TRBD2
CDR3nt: TGTGCCACCACGAATACTAGCGGGGTTATCGAAAAAAACATTCAGTACTTC
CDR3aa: CATTNTSGVIEKNIQYF

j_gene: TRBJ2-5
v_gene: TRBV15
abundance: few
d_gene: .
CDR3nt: TGTGCCACCAGCAGAGCGGGACTGCAAGAGACCCAGTACTTC
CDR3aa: CATSRAGLQETQYF

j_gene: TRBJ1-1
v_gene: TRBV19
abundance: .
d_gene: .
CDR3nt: TGTGCCAGTAGTTATTACGGTACCCGGGCTGAAGCTTTCTTT
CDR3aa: CASSYYGTRAEAFF

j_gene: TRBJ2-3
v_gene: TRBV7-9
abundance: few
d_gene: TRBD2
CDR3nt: TGTGCCAGCAGAGCTAGCGGGGACTTATACACAGATACGCAGTATTTT
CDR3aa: CASRASGDLYTDTQYF

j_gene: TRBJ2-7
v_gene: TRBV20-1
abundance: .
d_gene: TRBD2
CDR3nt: TGCAGTGCTAACACGGGCAGCGGGGGGGCCTACGAGCAGTACTTC
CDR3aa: CSANTGSGGAYEQYF

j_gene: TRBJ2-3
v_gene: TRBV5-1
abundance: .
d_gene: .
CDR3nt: TGCGCCAGCAGCTTCGGCAGGTCGCAGACAGATACGCAGTATTTT
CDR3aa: CASSFGRSQTDTQYF

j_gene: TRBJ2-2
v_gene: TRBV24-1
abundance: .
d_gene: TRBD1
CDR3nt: TGTGCCACCAGTGATCAGGACAGGGGGGACACCGGGGAGCTGTTTTTT
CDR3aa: CATSDQDRGDTGELFF

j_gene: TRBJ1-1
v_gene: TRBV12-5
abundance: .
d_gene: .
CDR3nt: TGTGCTAGTGGTTTGGCGCGGAACACTGAAGCTTTCTTT
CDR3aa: CASGLARNTEAFF

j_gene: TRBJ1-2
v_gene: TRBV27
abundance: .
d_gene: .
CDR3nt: TGTGCCAGCAGTTTATGGGGCGGGGCGGGCTACACCTTC
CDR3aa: CASSLWGGAGYTF

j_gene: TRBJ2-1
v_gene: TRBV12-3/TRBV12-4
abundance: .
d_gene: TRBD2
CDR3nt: TGTGCCAGCAGTCCCCTGGCTAGCGGGGGGGCCCTGAGCTCCTACAATGAGCAGTTCTTC
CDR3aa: CASSPLASGGALSSYNEQFF

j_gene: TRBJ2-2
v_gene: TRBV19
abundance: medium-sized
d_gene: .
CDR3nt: TGTGCCAGTAGTTCCCAGGGGATAGCGAATACCGGGGAGCTGTTTTTT
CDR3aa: CASSSQGIANTGELFF

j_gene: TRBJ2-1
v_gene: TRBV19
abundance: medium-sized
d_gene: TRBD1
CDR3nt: TGTGCCAGTAGAATGGACAGGGGGCGTTACAATGAGCAGTTCTTC
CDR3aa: CASRMDRGRYNEQFF

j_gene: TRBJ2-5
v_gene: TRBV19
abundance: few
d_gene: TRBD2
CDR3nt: TGTGCCAGTAGTGCAGGATTAGCGGGGGGCTCCAGGGGAGAGACCCAGTACTTC
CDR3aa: CASSAGLAGGSRGETQYF

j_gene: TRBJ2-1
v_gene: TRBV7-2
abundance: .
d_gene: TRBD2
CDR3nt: TGTGCCAGCAGCTTATCCGGGGGGGGACTCCCGCCTGAGCAGTTCTTC
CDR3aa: CASSLSGGGLPPEQFF

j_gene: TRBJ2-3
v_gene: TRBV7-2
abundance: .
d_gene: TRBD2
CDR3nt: TGTGCCAGCAGCTTAGCCTCTAGCGGGGGTAGCACAGATACGCAGTATTTT
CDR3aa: CASSLASSGGSTDTQYF

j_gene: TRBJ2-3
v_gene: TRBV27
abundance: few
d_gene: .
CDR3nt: TGTGCCAGCAGTTCCCCCCGGCGGGATACAGATACGCAGTATTTT
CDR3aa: CASSSPRRDTDTQYF

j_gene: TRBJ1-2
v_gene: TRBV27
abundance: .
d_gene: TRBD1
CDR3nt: TGTGCCAGCAGTTTCGGACAGGGGAAACACGATGGCTACACCTTC
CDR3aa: CASSFGQGKHDGYTF

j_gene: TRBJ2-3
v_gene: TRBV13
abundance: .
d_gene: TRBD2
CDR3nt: TGTGCCAGCAGCTTTTGGACTAGCGGGGGCCGGGGCTCAGATACGCAGTATTTT
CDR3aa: CASSFWTSGGRGSDTQYF

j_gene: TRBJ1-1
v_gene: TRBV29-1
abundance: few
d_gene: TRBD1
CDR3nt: TGCAGCGTGGGCCGGACAGGATCGAACACTGAAGCTTTCTTT
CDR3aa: CSVGRTGSNTEAFF

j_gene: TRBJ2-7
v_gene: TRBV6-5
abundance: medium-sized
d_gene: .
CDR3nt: TGTGCCAGCAGAGCTCCGGGGACGGACGAGCAGTACTTC
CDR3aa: CASRAPGTDEQYF

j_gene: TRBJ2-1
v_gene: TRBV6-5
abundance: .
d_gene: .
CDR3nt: TGTGCCAGTGGTCTACGGGGAGCATCCTACAATGAGCAGTTCTTC
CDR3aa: CASGLRGASYNEQFF

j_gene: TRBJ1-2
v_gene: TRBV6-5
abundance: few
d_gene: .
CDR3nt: TGTGCCAGCAGTTACTCAACTGGGGCTACTTTTAACTATGGCTACACCTTC
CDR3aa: CASSYSTGATFNYGYTF

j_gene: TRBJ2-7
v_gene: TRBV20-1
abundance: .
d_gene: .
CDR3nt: TGCAGTGCTAGTGGCCAACCCGCGGCGCCCTACGAGCAGTACTTC
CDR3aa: CSASGQPAAPYEQYF

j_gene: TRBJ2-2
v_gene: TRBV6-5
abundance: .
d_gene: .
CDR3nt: TGTGCCAGCAGTGAGTCGGGCAGGGTTAACACCGGGGAGCTGTTTTTT
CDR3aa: CASSESGRVNTGELFF

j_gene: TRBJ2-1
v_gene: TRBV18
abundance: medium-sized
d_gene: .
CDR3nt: TGTGCCAGCTCACTATTACCCGGGACAGCGGGCAATGAGCAGTTCTTC
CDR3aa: CASSLLPGTAGNEQFF

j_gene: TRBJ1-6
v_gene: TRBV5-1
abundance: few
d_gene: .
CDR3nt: TGCGCCAGCAGCTTGCGGCCGGGTACCGATTCACCCCTCCACTTT
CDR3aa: CASSLRPGTDSPLHF

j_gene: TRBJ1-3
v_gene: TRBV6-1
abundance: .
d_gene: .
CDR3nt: TGTGCCAGCAGTGTTTTCCTACCGGACATGGATATCTCTGGAAACACCATATATTTT
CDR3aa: CASSVFLPDMDISGNTIYF

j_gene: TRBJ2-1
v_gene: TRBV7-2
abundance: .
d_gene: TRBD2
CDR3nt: TGTGCCAGCCCACGGGTAGCGGGGGCCTACAATGAGCAGTTCTTC
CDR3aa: CASPRVAGAYNEQFF

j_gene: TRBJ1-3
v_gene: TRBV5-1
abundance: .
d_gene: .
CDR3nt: TGTGCCAGCAGCGGCGGATGGTGGAACACCATATATTTT
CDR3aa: CASSGGWWNTIYF

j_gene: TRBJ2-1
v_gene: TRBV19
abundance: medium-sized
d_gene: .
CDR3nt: TGTGCCAGTGGGACCTTGGGTGAGCAGTTCTTC
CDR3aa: CASGTLGEQFF

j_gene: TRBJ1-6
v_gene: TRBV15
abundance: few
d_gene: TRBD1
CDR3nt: TGTGCCACCAGCAGAGATCGACAGGGGATAAATTCACCCCTCCACTTT
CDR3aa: CATSRDRQGINSPLHF

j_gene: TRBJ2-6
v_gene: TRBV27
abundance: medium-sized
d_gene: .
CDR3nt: TGTGCCAGCAGCTCAAAGACAGGCTCTGGGGCCAACGTCCTGACTTTC
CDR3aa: CASSSKTGSGANVLTF

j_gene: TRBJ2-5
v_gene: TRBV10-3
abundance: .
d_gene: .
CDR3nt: TGTGCCATGGCTAGCCAAGAGACCCAGTACTTC
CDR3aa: CAMASQETQYF

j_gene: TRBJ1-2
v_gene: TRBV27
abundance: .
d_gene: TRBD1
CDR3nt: TGTGCCAGCAGTCCAACAGGGGGGAACTATGGCTACACCTTC
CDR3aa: CASSPTGGNYGYTF

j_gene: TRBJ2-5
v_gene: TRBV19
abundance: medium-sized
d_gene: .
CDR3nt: TGTGCCAGTAGTATAGACTCCATCTCTCCCCAGTACTTC
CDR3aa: CASSIDSISPQYF

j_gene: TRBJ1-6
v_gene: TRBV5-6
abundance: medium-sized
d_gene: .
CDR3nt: TGTGCCAGCAGCTTGAGGACCGTACGGGCACGGAATTCACCCCTCCACTTT
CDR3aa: CASSLRTVRARNSPLHF

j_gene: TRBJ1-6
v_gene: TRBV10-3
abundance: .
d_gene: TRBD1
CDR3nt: TGTGCCATCAGTGAGACAGGGGGCTTGCTGGCCCTCCACTTT
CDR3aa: CAISETGGLLALHF

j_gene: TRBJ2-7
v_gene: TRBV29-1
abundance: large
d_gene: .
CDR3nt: TGCAGCGCCGGCGGAGGAAATACCTACGAGCAGTACTTC
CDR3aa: CSAGGGNTYEQYF

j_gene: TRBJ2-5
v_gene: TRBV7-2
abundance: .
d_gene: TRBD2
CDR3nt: TGTGCCAGCAGCTTAGCGTGGCTAGCGGAGGAGACCCAGTACTTC
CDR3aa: CASSLAWLAEETQYF

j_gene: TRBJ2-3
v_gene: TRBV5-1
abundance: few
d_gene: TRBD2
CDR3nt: TGCGCCAGCAGCCTTTCGTCTAGCGGGGGCACAGATACGCAGTATTTT
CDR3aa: CASSLSSSGGTDTQYF

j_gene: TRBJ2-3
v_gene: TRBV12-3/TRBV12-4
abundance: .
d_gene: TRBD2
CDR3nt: TGTGCCAGCAGTTTCGCGGGGGGGTCAGATACGCAGTATTTT
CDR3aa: CASSFAGGSDTQYF

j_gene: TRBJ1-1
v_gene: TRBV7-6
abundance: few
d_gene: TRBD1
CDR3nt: TGTGCCAGCAGCTTGGGACAGGGGGCCATGAACACTGAAGCTTTCTTT
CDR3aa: CASSLGQGAMNTEAFF

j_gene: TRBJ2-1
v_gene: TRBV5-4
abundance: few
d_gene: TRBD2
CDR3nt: TGTGCCAGCAGCTCCCGGACTAGCGGGAATGAGCAGTTCTTC
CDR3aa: CASSSRTSGNEQFF

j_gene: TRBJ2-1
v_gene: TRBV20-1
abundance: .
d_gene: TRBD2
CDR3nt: TGCAGTGCTGACAAACTAGCGGGGGGATCGCAGCCCTACAATGAGCAGTTCTTC
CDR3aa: CSADKLAGGSQPYNEQFF

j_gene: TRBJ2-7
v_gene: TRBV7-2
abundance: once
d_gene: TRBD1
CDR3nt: TGTGCCAGCAGCTTCCCTGCAGGGGGCGTCCTCTCCTACGAGCAGTACTTC
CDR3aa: CASSFPAGGVLSYEQYF

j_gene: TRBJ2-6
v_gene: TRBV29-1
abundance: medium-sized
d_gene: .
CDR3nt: TGCAGCGTGGGTCTGGGGGCGGGGGCCAACGTCCTGACTTTC
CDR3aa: CSVGLGAGANVLTF

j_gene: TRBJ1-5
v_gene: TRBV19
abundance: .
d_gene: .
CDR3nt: TGTGCCAGTAGTATGGGGAGCAATCAGCCCCAGCATTTT
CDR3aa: CASSMGSNQPQHF

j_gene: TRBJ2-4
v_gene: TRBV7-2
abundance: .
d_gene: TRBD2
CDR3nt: TGTGCCAGCAGCTTAGTTGGCGGGGGGGTCAAAAACATTCAGTACTTC
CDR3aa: CASSLVGGGVKNIQYF

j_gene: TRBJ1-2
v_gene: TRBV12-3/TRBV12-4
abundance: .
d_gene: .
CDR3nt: TGTGCCAGCAGTTACGATCGGACAGTGTCCGGCTACACCTTC
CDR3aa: CASSYDRTVSGYTF

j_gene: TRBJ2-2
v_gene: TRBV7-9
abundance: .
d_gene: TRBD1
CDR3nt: TGTGCCAGCAGCTTAGGACAGGGGGCCGGGGAGCTGTTTTTT
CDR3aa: CASSLGQGAGELFF

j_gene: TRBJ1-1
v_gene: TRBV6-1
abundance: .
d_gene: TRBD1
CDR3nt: TGTGCCAGCAGTGAAGGGGGACAGGGTGGGGCTGAAGCTTTCTTT
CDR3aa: CASSEGGQGGAEAFF